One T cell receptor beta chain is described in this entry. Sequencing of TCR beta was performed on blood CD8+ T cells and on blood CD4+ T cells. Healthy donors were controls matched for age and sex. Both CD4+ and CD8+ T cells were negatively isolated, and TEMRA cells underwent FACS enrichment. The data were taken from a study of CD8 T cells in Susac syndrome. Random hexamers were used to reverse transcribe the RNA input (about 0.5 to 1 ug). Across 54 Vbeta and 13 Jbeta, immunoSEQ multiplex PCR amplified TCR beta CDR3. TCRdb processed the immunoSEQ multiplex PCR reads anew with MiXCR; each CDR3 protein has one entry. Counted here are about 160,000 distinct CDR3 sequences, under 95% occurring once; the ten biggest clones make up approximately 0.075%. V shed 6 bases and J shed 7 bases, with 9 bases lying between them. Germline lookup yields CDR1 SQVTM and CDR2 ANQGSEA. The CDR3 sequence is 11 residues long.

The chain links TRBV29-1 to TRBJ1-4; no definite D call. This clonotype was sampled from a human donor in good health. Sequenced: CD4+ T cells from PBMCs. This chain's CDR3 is CSVADGEKLFF. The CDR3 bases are TGCAGCGTCGCGGACGGTGAAAAACTGTTTTTT.